This TCR beta chain emerged from a study of T-cell memory formation after mild COVID-19. TCRdb re-called the 5' RACE reads with MiXCR, one entry per CDR3 protein. The table records 200,000 to 250,000 distinct CDR3 sequences, 10% of them present only once. Points from the study as a whole: Most CD4+ clones that shrank were in CM and EM, while CD8+ ones turned up in EMRA. That cross-reactive memory joined was suggested by some responding clones appearing in pre-infection memory. SARS-CoV-2 specificity of second-wave clones peaking day 37 was unconfirmed.

This clonotype showed up many times. Its antigen is unknown. The V gene's germline CDR1 is SQVTM and CDR2 ANQGSEA. There are 14 residues in the CDR3. Trimming took 7 bases from V and 2 from J; bases not matched to a gene: 7. This receptor was taken from a man aged 18 to 29 who had mild COVID-19 (a few samples of this study predate the infection). Cell type and time point are not known. The sequenced sample consisted of PBMCs or a T cell subset sorted from them (not recorded which). This chain uses TRBV29-1 with TRBJ2-3, with 9 bases fitting TRBD1. In DNA, the CDR3 is TGCAGCGCCCGGGACAGGGTACCCACAGATACGCAGTATTTT. This translates into CSARDRVPTDTQYF.